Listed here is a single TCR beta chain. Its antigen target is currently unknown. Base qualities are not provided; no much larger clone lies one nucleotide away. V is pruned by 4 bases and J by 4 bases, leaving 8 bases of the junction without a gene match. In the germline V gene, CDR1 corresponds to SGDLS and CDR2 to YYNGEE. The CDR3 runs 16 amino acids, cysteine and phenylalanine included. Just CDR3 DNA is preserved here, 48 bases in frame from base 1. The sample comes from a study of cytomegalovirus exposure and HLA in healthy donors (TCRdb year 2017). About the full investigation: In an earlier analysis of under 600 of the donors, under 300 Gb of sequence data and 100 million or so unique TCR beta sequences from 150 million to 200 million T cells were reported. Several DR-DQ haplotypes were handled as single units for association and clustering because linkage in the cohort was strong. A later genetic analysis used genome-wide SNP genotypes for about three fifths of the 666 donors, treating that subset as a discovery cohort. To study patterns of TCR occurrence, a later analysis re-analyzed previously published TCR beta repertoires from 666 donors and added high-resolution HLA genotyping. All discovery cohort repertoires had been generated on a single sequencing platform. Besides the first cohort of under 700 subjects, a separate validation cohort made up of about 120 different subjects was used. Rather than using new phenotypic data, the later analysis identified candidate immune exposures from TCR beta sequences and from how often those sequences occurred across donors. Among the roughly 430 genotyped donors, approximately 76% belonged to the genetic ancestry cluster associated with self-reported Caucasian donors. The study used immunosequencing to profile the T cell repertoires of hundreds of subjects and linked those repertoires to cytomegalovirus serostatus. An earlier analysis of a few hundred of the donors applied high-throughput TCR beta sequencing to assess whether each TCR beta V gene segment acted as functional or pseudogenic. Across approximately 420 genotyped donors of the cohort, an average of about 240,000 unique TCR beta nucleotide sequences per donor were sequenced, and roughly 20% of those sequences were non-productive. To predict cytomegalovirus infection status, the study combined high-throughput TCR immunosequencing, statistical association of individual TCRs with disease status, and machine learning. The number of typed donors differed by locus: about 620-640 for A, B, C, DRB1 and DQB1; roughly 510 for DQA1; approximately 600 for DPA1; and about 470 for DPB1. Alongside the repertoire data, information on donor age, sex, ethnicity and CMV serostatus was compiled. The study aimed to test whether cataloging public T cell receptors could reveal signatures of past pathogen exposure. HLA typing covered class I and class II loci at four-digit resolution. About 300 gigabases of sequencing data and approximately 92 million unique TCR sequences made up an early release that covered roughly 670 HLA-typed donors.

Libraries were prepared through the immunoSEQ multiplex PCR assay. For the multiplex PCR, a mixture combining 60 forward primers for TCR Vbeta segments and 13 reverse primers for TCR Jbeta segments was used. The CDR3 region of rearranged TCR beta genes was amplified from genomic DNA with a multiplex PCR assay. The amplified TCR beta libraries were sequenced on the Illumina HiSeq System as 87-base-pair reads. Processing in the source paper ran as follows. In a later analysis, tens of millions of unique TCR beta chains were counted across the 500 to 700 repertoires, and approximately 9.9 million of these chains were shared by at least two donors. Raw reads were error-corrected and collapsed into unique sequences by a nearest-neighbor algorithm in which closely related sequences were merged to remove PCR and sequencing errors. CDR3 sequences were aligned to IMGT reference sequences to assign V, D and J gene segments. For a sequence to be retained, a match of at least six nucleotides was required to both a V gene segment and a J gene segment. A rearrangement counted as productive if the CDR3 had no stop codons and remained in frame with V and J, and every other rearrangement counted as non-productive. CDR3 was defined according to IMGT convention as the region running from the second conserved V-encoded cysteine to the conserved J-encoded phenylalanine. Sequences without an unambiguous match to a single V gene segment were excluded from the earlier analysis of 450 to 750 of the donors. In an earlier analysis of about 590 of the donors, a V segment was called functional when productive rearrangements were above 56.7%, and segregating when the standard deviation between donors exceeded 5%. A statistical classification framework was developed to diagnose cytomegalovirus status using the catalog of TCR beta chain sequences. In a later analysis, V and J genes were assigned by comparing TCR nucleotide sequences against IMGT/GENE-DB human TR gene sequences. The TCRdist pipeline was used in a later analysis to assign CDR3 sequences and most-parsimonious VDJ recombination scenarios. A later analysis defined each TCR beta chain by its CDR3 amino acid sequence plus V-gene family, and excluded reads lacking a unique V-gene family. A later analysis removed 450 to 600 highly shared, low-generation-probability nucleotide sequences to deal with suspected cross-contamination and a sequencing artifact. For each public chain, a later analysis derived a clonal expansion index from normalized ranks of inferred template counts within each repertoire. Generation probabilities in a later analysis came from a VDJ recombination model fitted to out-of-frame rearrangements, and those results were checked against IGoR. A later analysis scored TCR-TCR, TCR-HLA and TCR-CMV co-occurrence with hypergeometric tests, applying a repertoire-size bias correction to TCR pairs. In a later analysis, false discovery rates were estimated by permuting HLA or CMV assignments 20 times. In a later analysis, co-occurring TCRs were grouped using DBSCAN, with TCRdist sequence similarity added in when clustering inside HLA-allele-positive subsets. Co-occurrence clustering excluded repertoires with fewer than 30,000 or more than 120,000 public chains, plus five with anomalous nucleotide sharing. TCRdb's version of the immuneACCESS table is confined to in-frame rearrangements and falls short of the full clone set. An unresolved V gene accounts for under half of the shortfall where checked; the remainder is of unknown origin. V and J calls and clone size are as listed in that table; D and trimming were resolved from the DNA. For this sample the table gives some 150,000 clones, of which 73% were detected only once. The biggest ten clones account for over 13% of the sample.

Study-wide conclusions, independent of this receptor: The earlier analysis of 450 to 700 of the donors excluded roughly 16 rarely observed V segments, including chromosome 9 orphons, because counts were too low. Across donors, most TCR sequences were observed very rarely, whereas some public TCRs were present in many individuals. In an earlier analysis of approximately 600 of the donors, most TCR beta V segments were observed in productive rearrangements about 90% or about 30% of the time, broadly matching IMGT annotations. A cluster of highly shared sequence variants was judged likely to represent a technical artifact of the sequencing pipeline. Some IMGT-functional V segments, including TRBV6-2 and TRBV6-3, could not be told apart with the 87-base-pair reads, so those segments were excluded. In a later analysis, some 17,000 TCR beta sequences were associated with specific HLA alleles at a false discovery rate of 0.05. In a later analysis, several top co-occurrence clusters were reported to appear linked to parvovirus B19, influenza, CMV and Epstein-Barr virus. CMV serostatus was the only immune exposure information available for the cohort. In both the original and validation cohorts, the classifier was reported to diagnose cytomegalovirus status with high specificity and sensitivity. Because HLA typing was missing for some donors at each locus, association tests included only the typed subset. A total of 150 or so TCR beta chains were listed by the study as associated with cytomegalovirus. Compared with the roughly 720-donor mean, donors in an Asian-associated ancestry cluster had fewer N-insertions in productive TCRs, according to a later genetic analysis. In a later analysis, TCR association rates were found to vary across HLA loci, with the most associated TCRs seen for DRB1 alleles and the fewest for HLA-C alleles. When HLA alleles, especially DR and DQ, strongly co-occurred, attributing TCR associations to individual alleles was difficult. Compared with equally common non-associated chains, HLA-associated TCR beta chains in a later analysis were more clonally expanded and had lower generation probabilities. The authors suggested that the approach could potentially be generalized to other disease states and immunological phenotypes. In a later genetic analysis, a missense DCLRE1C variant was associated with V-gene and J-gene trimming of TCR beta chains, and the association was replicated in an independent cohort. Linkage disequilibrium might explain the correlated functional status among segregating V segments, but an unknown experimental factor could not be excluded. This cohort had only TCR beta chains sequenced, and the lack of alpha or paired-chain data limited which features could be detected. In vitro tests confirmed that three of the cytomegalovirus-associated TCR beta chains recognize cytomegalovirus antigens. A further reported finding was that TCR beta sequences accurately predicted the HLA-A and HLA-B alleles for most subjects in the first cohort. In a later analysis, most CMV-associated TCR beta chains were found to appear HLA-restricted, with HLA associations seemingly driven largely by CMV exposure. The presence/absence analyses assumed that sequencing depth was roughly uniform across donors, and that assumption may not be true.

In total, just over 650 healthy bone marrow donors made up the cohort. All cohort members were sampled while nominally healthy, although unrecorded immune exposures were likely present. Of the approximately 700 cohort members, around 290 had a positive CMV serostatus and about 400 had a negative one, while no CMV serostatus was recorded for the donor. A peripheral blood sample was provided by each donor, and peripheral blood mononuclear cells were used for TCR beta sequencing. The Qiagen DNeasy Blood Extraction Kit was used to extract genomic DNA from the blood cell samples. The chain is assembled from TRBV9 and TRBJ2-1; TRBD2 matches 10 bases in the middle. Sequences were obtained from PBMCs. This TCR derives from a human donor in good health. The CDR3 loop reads CASSPQAGGRYNEQFF. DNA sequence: TGTGCCAGCAGCCCCCAAGCGGGGGGGAGATACAATGAGCAGTTCTTC.